A selection of T cell receptor beta chains follows, all from one sample in a study of monozygotic twins with inflammatory bowel disease. From the 5' RACE reads, TCRdb lists one entry per CDR3 protein and no DNA. Its table lists roughly 300,000 distinct CDR3 sequences. Sequenced: blood. The receptors originated from a human donor with ulcerative colitis or Crohn's disease, or a healthy co-twin of an affected twin (not recorded which). CDR3s include the opening cysteine and the closing phenylalanine or tryptophan. The order of the fields is V gene, J gene, CDR3 protein.

V gene: TRBV6-2/TRBV6-3
J gene: TRBJ1-1
CDR3 protein: CASSRQGYTEAFF

V gene: TRBV4-2
J gene: TRBJ2-2
CDR3 protein: CASSLTSEATGELFF

V gene: TRBV10-3
J gene: TRBJ1-2
CDR3 protein: CAITGEGVYGYTF

V gene: TRBV12-3/TRBV12-4
J gene: TRBJ1-4
CDR3 protein: CASSSALEKLFF

V gene: TRBV2
J gene: TRBJ2-3
CDR3 protein: CASSVKDTQYF

V gene: TRBV30
J gene: TRBJ2-2
CDR3 protein: CAWNTGGLNTGELIF

V gene: TRBV6-5
J gene: TRBJ2-5
CDR3 protein: CASSSRARETQYF

V gene: TRBV9
J gene: TRBJ2-7
CDR3 protein: CASSLEAGGYEQYF

V gene: TRBV27
J gene: TRBJ2-1
CDR3 protein: CASKRTSGNYNEQFF

V gene: TRBV10-3
J gene: TRBJ2-3
CDR3 protein: CAISDPPRLDTQYF

V gene: TRBV11-3
J gene: TRBJ2-1
CDR3 protein: CASSLSGKYYNEQFF

V gene: TRBV7-2
J gene: TRBJ1-5
CDR3 protein: CASSAGQGVVQPQHF

V gene: TRBV6-5
J gene: TRBJ2-3
CDR3 protein: CASSRSGGAGTDTQYF

V gene: TRBV11-2
J gene: TRBJ2-1
CDR3 protein: CASSFMLAGVREQFF

V gene: TRBV28
J gene: TRBJ2-2
CDR3 protein: CASKRTSVAGELFF

V gene: TRBV27
J gene: TRBJ2-7
CDR3 protein: CASSDQLAGYEQYF

V gene: TRBV6-2/TRBV6-3
J gene: TRBJ2-1
CDR3 protein: CASSYPIMAGSSYNEQFF

V gene: TRBV20-1
J gene: TRBJ2-7
CDR3 protein: CSAQKGQGTYEQYF

V gene: TRBV12-3/TRBV12-4
J gene: TRBJ1-6
CDR3 protein: CASSFGLGDSPLHF

V gene: TRBV28
J gene: TRBJ1-3
CDR3 protein: CASSSVGNTIYF

V gene: TRBV12-3/TRBV12-4
J gene: TRBJ2-5
CDR3 protein: CASSLVIAETQYF

V gene: TRBV5-1
J gene: TRBJ2-1
CDR3 protein: CASRRLKASGGAEDYNEQFF

V gene: TRBV7-9
J gene: TRBJ2-1
CDR3 protein: CASSSGAIEEQLF

V gene: TRBV7-3
J gene: TRBJ1-2
CDR3 protein: CASSFSGQGFGRGYYGYTF

V gene: TRBV11-2
J gene: TRBJ2-6
CDR3 protein: CASSLVGGASVPALLTF

V gene: TRBV20-1
J gene: TRBJ2-2
CDR3 protein: CSARPGQGFGELFF

V gene: TRBV30
J gene: TRBJ2-7
CDR3 protein: CAWSGGGTGRSYEQYF

V gene: TRBV6-6
J gene: TRBJ1-2
CDR3 protein: CASRPQEIGYGYTF

V gene: TRBV5-1
J gene: TRBJ2-5
CDR3 protein: CASSLVGKETQYF